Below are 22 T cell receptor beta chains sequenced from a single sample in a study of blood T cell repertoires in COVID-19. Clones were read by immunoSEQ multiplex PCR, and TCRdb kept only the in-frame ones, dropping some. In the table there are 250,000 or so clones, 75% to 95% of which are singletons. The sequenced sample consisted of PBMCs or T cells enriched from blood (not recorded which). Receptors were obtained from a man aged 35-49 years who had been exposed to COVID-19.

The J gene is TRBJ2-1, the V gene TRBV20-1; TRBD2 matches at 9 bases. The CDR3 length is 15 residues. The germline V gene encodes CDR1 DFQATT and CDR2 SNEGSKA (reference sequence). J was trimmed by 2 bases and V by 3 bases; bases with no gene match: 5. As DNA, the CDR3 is TGCAGTGCTAGTCCGACTAGCGGCACCTACAATGAGCAGTTCTTC. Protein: CSASPTSGTYNEQFF.

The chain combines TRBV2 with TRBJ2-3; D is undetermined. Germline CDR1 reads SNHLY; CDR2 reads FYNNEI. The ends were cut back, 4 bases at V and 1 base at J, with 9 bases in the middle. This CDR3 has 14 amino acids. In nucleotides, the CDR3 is TGTGCCAGCAGTGTAGTTCTAGGCACAGATACGCAGTATTTT. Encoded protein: CASSVVLGTDTQYF.

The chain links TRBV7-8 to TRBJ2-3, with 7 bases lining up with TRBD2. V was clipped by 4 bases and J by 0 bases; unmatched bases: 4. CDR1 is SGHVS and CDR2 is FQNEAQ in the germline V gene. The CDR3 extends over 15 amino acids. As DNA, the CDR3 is TGTGCCAGCAGCTACATAGCGGGCAGCACAGATACGCAGTATTTT. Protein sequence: CASSYIAGSTDTQYF. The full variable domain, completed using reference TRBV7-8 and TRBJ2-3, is GAGVSQSPRYKVAKRGQDVALRCDPISGHVSLFWYQQALGQGPEFLTYFQNEAQLDKSGLPSDRFFAERPEGSVSTLKIQRTQQEDSAVYLCASSYIAGSTDTQYFGPGTRLTVL.

This CDR3 is CSVGGILTYTF. The CDR3 region has the DNA TGCAGCGTTGGAGGCATTCTGACTTACACCTTC. The V gene is TRBV29-1, the J gene TRBJ1-2; D not certain. The CDR3 is 11 amino acids. V was trimmed by 4 bases and J by 11 bases, leaving 14 bases between them. Germline CDR1 SQVTM, CDR2 ANQGSEA.

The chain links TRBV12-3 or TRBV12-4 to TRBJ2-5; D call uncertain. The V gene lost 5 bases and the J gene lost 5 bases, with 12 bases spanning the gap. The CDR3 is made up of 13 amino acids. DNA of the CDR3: TGTGCCAGCAGTGTGGGCGCAGCTGAGACCCAGTACTTC. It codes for CASSVGAAETQYF.

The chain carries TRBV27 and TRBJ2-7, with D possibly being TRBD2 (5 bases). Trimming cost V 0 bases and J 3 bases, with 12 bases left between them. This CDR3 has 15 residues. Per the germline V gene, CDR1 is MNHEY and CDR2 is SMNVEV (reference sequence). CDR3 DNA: TGTGCCAGCAGTTTATCGGAGGCCGACGGCTACGAGCAGTACTTC. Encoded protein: CASSLSEADGYEQYF.

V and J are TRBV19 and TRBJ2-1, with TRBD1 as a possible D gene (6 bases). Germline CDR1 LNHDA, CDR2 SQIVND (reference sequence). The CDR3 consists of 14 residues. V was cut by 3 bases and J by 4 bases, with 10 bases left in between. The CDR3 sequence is CASSMFRGYNEQFF. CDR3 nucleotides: TGTGCCAGTAGTATGTTCAGGGGTTACAATGAGCAGTTCTTC.

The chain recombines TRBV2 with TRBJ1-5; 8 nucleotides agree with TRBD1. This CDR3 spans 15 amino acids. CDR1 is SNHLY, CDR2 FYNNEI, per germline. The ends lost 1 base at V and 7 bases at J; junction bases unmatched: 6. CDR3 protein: CASSEVSGGGQPQHF. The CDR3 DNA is TGTGCCAGCAGTGAAGTTTCAGGGGGCGGGCAGCCCCAGCATTTT.

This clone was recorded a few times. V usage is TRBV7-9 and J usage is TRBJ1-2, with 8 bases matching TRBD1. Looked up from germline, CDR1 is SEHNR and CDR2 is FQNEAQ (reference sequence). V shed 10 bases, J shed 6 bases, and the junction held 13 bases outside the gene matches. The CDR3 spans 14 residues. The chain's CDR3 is CAIQVDRASDGYTF. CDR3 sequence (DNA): TGTGCCATACAAGTGGACAGGGCTAGTGATGGCTACACCTTC.

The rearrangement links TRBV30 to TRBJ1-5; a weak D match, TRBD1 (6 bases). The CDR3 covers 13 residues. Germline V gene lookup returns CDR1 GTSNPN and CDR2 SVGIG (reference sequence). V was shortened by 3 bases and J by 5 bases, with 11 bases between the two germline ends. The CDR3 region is CAWRSPGDQPQHF. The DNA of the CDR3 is TGTGCCTGGAGATCCCCAGGGGATCAGCCCCAGCATTTT.

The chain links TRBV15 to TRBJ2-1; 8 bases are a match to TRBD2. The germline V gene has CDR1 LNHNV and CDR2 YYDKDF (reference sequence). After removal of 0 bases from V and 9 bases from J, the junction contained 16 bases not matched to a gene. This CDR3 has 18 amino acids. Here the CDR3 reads CATSRDLLDGRARSEQFF. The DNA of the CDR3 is TGTGCCACCAGCAGAGATCTTCTTGACGGGAGGGCACGAAGTGAGCAGTTCTTC.

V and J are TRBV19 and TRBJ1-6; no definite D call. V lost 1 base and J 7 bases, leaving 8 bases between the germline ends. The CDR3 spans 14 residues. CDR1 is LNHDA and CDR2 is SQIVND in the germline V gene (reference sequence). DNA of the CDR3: TGTGCCAGTAGTATAGGTCCGGGAAATTCACCCCTCCACTTT. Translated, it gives CASSIGPGNSPLHF. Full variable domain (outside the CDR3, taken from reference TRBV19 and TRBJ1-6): DGGITQSPKYLFRKEGQNVTLSCEQNLNHDAMYWYRQDPGQGLRLIYYSQIVNDFQKGDIAEGYSVSREKKESFPLTVTSAQKNPTAFYLCASSIGPGNSPLHFGNGTRLTVT.

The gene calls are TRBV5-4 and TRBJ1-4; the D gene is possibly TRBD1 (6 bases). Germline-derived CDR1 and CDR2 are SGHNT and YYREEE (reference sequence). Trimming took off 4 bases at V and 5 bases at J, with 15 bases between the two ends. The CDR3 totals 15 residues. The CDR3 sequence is CASSVLTGGNEKLFF. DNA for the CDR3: TGTGCCAGCAGCGTATTGACAGGCGGAAATGAAAAACTGTTTTTT. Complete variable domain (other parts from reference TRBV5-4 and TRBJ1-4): ETGVTQSPTHLIKTRGQQVTLRCSSQSGHNTVSWYQQALGQGPQFIFQYYREEENGRGNFPPRFSGLQFPNYSSELNVNALELDDSALYLCASSVLTGGNEKLFFGSGTQLSVL.

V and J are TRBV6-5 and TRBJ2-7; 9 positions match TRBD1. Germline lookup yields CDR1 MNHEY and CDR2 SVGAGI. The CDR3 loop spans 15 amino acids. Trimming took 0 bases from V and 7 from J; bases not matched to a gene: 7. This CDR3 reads CASSYSNRGRGEQYF. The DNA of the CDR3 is TGTGCCAGCAGTTACTCCAACAGGGGGCGAGGGGAGCAGTACTTC.

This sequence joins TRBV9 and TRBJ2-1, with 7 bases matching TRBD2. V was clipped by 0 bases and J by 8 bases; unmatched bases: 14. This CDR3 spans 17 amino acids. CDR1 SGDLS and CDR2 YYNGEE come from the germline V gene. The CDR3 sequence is CASSVATSNTREDEQFF. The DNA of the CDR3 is TGTGCCAGCAGCGTAGCTACGAGTAACACCCGGGAGGATGAGCAGTTCTTC. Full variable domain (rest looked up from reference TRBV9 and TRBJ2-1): DSGVTQTPKHLITATGQRVTLRCSPRSGDLSVYWYQQSLDQGLQFLIQYYNGEERAKGNILERFSAQQFPDLHSELNLSSLELGDSALYFCASSVATSNTREDEQFFGPGTRLTVL.

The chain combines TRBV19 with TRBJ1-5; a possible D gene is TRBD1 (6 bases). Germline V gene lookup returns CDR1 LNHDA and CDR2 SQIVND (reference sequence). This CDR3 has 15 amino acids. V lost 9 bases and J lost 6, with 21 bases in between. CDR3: CASAARREGGQPQHF. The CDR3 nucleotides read TGTGCCAGCGCCGCTCGTCGGGAGGGGGGTCAGCCCCAGCATTTT.

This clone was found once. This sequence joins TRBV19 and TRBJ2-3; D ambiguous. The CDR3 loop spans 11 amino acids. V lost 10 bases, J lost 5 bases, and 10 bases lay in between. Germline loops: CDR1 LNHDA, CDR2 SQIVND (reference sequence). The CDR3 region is CATAGLDTQYF. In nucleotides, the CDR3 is TGTGCCACCGCCGGGTTAGATACGCAGTATTTT.

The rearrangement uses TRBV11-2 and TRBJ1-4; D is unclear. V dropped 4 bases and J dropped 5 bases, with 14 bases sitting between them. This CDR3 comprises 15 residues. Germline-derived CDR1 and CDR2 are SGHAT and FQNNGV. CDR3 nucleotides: TGTGCCAGCAGCTCATCAGGTCTTCTGAATGAAAAACTGTTTTTT. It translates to CASSSSGLLNEKLFF.

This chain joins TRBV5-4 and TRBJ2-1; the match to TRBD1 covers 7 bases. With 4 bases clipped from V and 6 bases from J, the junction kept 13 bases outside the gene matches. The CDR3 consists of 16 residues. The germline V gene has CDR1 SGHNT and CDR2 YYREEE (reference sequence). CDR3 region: CASSNPADRAFNEQFF. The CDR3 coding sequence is TGTGCCAGCAGCAATCCTGCTGACAGGGCGTTCAATGAGCAGTTCTTC.

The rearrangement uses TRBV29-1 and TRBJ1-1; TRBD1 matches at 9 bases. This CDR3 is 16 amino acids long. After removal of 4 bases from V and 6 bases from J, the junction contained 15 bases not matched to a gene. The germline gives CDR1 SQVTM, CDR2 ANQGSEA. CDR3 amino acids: CSVGRQGGSDGSEAFF. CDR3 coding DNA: TGCAGCGTTGGAAGACAGGGGGGCAGTGATGGTTCTGAAGCTTTCTTT.

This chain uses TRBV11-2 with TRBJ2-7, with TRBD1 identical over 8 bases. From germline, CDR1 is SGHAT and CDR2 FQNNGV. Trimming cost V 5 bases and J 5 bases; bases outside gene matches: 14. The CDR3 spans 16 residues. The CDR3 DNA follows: TGTGCCAGCAGCCATAGGACAGGGCCACCTCCTGACGAGCAGTACTTC. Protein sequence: CASSHRTGPPPDEQYF.

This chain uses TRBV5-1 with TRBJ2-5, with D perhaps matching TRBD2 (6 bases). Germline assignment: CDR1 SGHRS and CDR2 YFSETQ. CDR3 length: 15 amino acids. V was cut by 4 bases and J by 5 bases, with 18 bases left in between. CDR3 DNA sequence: TGCGCCAGCAGCCGTGCGGGCGGGAAGGCTGAGACCCAGTACTTC. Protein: CASSRAGGKAETQYF.